The rows below give T cell receptor beta chains drawn from one sample of a study of blood T cell repertoires in COVID-19. Data came from immunoSEQ multiplex PCR; TCRdb stores just in-frame clones and leaves some out. Altogether approximately 220,000 clones are present, approximately 90% being singletons, with the ten largest covering about 3%. Specimen: PBMCs or T cells enriched from blood (not recorded which). All receptors come from a woman between 18 and 30 years old in a cohort exposed to, infected with or recovered from COVID-19 (not recorded which). Each CDR3 is given with its conserved first and last residue. Fields, in order: D gene, J gene, V gene, CDR3 protein. D genes are given only for firm matches.

d_call: .
j_call: TRBJ1-4
v_call: TRBV2
cdr3_aa: CASMAEKLFF

d_call: .
j_call: TRBJ2-1
v_call: TRBV10-1
cdr3_aa: CASSVSGYNEQFF

d_call: TRBD2
j_call: TRBJ2-2
v_call: TRBV13
cdr3_aa: CASSFGGGADGELFF

d_call: TRBD2
j_call: TRBJ2-1
v_call: TRBV9
cdr3_aa: CASSAKTSGTPLYNEQFF

d_call: TRBD1
j_call: TRBJ1-2
v_call: TRBV19
cdr3_aa: CASSIAGQGNYGYTF

d_call: TRBD2
j_call: TRBJ2-1
v_call: TRBV28
cdr3_aa: CASSPSGSSYNEQFF

d_call: .
j_call: TRBJ1-4
v_call: TRBV4-1
cdr3_aa: CASSQDRVFNEKLFF

d_call: .
j_call: TRBJ2-2
v_call: TRBV19
cdr3_aa: CASSTSTANTGELFF

d_call: TRBD1
j_call: TRBJ2-1
v_call: TRBV3-1/TRBV3-2
cdr3_aa: CASSPGQGSNEQFF

d_call: .
j_call: TRBJ1-1
v_call: TRBV6-5
cdr3_aa: CASSWGRGSNTEAFF

d_call: .
j_call: TRBJ2-5
v_call: TRBV7-6
cdr3_aa: CASSLGRKRLETQYF

d_call: .
j_call: TRBJ1-3
v_call: TRBV5-8
cdr3_aa: CASSLEGWRSGNTIYF

d_call: TRBD1
j_call: TRBJ2-2
v_call: TRBV14
cdr3_aa: CASSHPGTGGTGELFF

d_call: TRBD1
j_call: TRBJ1-5
v_call: TRBV28
cdr3_aa: CASHPTGAQAYNQPQHF

d_call: TRBD1
j_call: TRBJ2-1
v_call: TRBV27
cdr3_aa: CASSPGQASYNEQFF

d_call: TRBD1
j_call: TRBJ2-3
v_call: TRBV3-1/TRBV3-2
cdr3_aa: CASSGQGGTDTQYF

d_call: .
j_call: TRBJ1-1
v_call: TRBV18
cdr3_aa: CASSPDRSEAFF

d_call: .
j_call: TRBJ1-6
v_call: TRBV27
cdr3_aa: CASSGGDLLYSPLHF

d_call: .
j_call: TRBJ2-3
v_call: TRBV11-3
cdr3_aa: CASSFQGSDTQYF

d_call: .
j_call: TRBJ1-5
v_call: TRBV11-2
cdr3_aa: CASSLDRSQQPQHF

d_call: .
j_call: TRBJ2-3
v_call: TRBV13
cdr3_aa: CASSPDLSSTDTQYF

d_call: TRBD2
j_call: TRBJ2-1
v_call: TRBV20-1
cdr3_aa: CSARGDNEQFF

d_call: TRBD2
j_call: TRBJ2-3
v_call: TRBV6-6
cdr3_aa: CASSYALAGGADTQYF